Given below is one T cell receptor (beta chain) in context. The sample comes from a study of blood T cell repertoires in COVID-19. On the study more broadly: COVID-19 samples collected from the United States, Italy and Spain covered acute and convalescent phases. The cDNA or gDNA used as material had been derived from T cells, B-cell-depleted T cells, or PBMCs.

The CDR3 has 16 amino acids. V shed 2 bases, J shed 3 bases, and the junction held 8 bases outside the gene matches. CDR1 is SGHRS, CDR2 YFSETQ, per germline. Original methodology: Reference gene primers were amplified, and this amplification served to estimate nucleated cell counts. Some clones are missing from TCRdb's copy, which holds only in-frame ones; the method was immunoSEQ multiplex PCR. The V and J calls and clone size were taken over from that table, and D and trimming were inferred from the DNA. The sample includes 75,000 to 85,000 clones, about 86% of them seen just once. The sample comprised peripheral blood. The source is a human donor in a cohort sampled during active COVID-19. The chain has TRBV5-1 and TRBJ2-3; 8 bases are shared with TRBD2. CDR3 amino acids: CASSFDFAGGTDTQYF. The CDR3 DNA reads TGCGCCAGCAGCTTTGATTTTGCGGGAGGTACAGATACGCAGTATTTT.